This T cell receptor (beta chain) was documented in a study of OX40 agonist ivuxolimab in advanced cancers. Study details: People in dose escalation had one of these cancers: hepatocellular carcinoma, melanoma, renal cell or head and neck cancer. Overall study results and limits: Antigens targeted by the expanded peripheral T cells were not determined.

Worth noting for this clone: Its antigen is as yet unknown.

The protocol was immunoSEQ multiplex PCR, while the TCRdb copy is restricted to in-frame clones and leaves out a portion. The data show fewer than 85,000 clones, with around 92% seen just once and around 0.53% held by the top ten. The CDR3 length is 16 residues. CDR1 is MNHEY, CDR2 SMNVEV, per germline (reference sequence). V dropped 5 bases and J dropped 0 bases, with 15 bases sitting between them. This receptor was taken from an adult with an advanced solid tumor such as melanoma, head and neck, liver or kidney cancer. This specimen consisted of CD4+ or CD8+ T cells sorted from blood, obtained in a trial of the OX40 agonist ivuxolimab. V gene TRBV27 combines with J gene TRBJ2-3; tentatively, D is TRBD1 or TRBD2 (5 bases each). The CDR3 nucleotides are TGTGCCAGCAGTCCACTAGGGGTCGGCAGCACAGATACGCAGTATTTT. Translating gives CASSPLGVGSTDTQYF.